The sequence of this T cell receptor beta chain was determined in a study of blood T cell repertoires in COVID-19. The CDR3 covers 14 residues. Germline V gene data show CDR1 as SGHRS and CDR2 as YFSETQ. The V gene lost 5 bases and the J gene lost 0 bases, with 10 bases spanning the gap. Authors' processing steps: Counts of nucleated cells, estimated from reference gene primer amplification, were obtained. The assay was immunoSEQ multiplex PCR, and TCRdb's table has in-frame clones only and misses some. V, J and clone size reflect that table, while D and trimming were determined from the DNA. The table lists about 50,000 clones, over 80% of them singletons, with roughly 13% in the top ten.

The receptor was isolated from a human donor with active COVID-19. The donor label of this sample is uncertain. The rearrangement joins TRBV5-1 to TRBJ2-3; D possibly corresponds to TRBD1 (5 bases). The sequenced material came from peripheral blood. The CDR3 sequence: CASRTDTSTDTQYF. The CDR3 region has the DNA TGCGCCAGCAGGACAGATACTAGCACAGATACGCAGTATTTT.